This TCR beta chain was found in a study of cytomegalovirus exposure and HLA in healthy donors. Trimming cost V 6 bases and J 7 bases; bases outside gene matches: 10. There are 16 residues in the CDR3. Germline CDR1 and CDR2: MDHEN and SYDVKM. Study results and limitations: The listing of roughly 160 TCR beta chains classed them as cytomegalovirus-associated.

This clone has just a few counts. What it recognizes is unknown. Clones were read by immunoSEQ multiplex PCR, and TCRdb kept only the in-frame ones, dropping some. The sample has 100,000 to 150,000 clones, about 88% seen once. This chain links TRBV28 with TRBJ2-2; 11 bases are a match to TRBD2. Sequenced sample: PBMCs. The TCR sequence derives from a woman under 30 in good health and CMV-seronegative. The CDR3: CASRPSGRISGGELFF. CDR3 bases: TGTGCCAGCAGGCCTAGCGGGAGGATTTCTGGCGGGGAGCTGTTTTTT.